Reported below is one T cell receptor (beta chain). This clonotype was seen a few times. Its specific antigen is unknown. No base quality information exists; no much larger clone differs at one position. The receptor library was made with RACE. Instrument on record: NextSeq 500. Library preparation attached unique molecular identifiers to individual cDNA molecules for quantitative, reproducible TCR counting. Each blood RNA sample was used to sequence both TCR alpha and TCR beta chains. From the authors' description of their analysis: Samples had a median of about 96,000 TCRs, with a range from about 20,000 to 690,600. The Decombinator software suite was used to annotate V, J and CDR3 in the TCR reads. For PS versus PT1 abundance plots, all samples were subsampled to the same number of TCRs (28,000). Expanded TCRs were defined as absent before sensitization and observed at least eight times at the 2-week time point. Through fastp at Q25 and MiXCR, TCRdb rebuilt clones from the public reads, retaining in-frame beta chains. CDR3 protein sequences are deduplicated, and each keeps its most common genes and DNA. These V and J calls are TCRdb output, not the study's own analysis. The sample table lists 250,000 or so distinct CDR3 sequences, 7.5% to 8% of them with a count of one. Around 1.2% of the sample rests with the top ten.

The time point label corresponds to: pre-sensitization, week 0. What this sample's treatment or condition label stands for: therapeutic diphenylcyclopropenone sensitization with weekly scalp DPC. At each patch-test visit, blood was drawn before the patch test was applied. Eligible patients were aged 18 to 70, diagnosed with alopecia, deemed suitable for DPC therapy, and excluded if pregnant. Total RNA was isolated from unfractionated whole blood collected in Tempus Blood RNA tubes. From the cysteine up to the phenylalanine, the CDR3 has a length of 18 residues. Of the read, only the CDR3 DNA is kept; its 54 bases are in frame from base 1. Between the V and J ends, shortened by 3 bases and 1 base respectively, the junction contains 20 bases. CDR1 and CDR2 are read off the germline V gene as KGHDR and SFDVKD. The data stem from a study of human T cells and chemical hapten exposure (dated by TCRdb to the early 2020s). Regarding the research as a whole: For sensitization, 2% DPC in acetone was applied to a 2 cm by 2 cm area of upper inner arm skin. Throughout the study period of around 25 weeks, patients also received therapeutic DPC doses to the scalp every week. Patch testing was performed on the upper back with Finn chambers containing 0.01% DPC, and the patch tests were scored after 6 days according to International Contact Dermatitis Research Group standards. The mostly female patient cohort included alopecia areata with under or over 50% scalp involvement, alopecia totalis and alopecia universalis. Libraries were pooled for sequencing, and variation in per-sample TCR yields was attributed mainly to small differences in library volumes within the pool. This study followed changes in the peripheral blood TCR repertoire in vivo during primary and secondary sensitization of alopecia patients to the hapten diphenylcyclopropenone (DPC). Blood samples were taken from patients before sensitization (week 0) and at 2, 6 and about 24 weeks after DPC sensitization. For TCR sequencing, blood came from 25 to 30 alopecia patients at anywhere from one to four time points (pre-sensitization, 2, 6 and 24 weeks). General findings and caveats noted by the study authors: Patch test score correlated positively with the number of PT1 expanded TCRs, reaching significance at thresholds 8, 16 and 32 but not at 4. All patients had alopecia, a presumed autoimmune disease, so their immune response might differ from that of healthy individuals. After repeated subsampling, changes were observed in the strength of the expansion versus patch-test correlation and in the threshold at which the correlation became significant. Significantly more large CDR3 similarity clusters were formed by expanded TCRs than by pre-sensitization or healthy control sets, consistent with antigen-driven responses. DPC sensitization did not change how many TCRs were above 1 in 1000 frequency, and no evidence was found of alterations in global repertoire structure.

The chain was built from TRBV24-1 and TRBJ2-5, with TRBD2 as a weak D call on 6 bases. Sequences were derived from whole blood, sampled in connection with sensitization to the hapten diphenylcyclopropenone (DPC). The clonotype was recovered from a young man with alopecia areata. Some clones in this sample may be carry-over from other donors' samples. The DNA is TGTGCCACCAGTGATCCTGGGAGGACGGGACTTCCCCAAGAGACCCAGTACTTC. It specifies CATSDPGRTGLPQETQYF.